This T cell receptor beta chain is from a study of shared clonotypes between healthy human individuals (TCRdb year 2020). For context, the study as a whole: The cohort included three men and a couple of women between 18 and 49 years of age. Blood TCR repertoires of roughly 5 healthy adults were deeply sequenced to estimate repertoire size and the extent of clonotype sharing between individuals. To increase sequencing depth and limit assay-specific biases, TCR repertoire library preparation and sequencing were carried out by different laboratories using diverse techniques. For each donor, three plates each were used for CD4 naive and CD4 memory, two plates were used for CD8 naive, and one plate was used for CD8 memory. Per donor, leukapheresis produced somewhere between about 0.8 and 9 billion PBMCs. The full study reports these points: Naive subsets generally had larger estimated clonotype richness than memory subsets did. Higher generation probabilities were observed for clonotypes shared by all four sorted-subset donors than for non-shared clonotypes. Rarefaction of sorted-subset datasets indicated incomplete sequencing despite the large sequencing depth. Pairwise subsampling indicated that sequencing depth was expected to affect the degree of clonotype sharing among donors. Sampling was restricted to blood, and TCR repertoires in tissues likely differ from the TCR repertoires found in blood. Because the study included a small number of donors, the genetic and exposure-history diversity represented was limited. Across four donors, around 5% of naive CD4, approximately 3.5% of naive CD8, approximately 2.5% of memory CD4, and 0.3% to 0.45% of memory CD8 clonotypes were shared.

As encoded in the germline V gene, CDR1 is SGHAT while CDR2 is FQNNGV. Trimming costs V 1 base and J 4 bases, and their ends lie 14 bases apart. The CDR3 runs 16 residues from the cysteine to the phenylalanine. Left in the record is the CDR3 DNA by itself, 48 bases read in frame from the first base. Using the deep immunoSEQ assay, TCR CDR3 regions were amplified from genomic DNA by multiplex PCR. Extracted genomic DNA from each cell subset was spread evenly across all wells of several immunoSEQ 96-well plates, with each plate serving as a replicate. For sorted subsets, 200 to 250 ng genomic DNA, equal to 30,000 or so T cell genomes, was loaded into each replicate PCR. The purified libraries were quantified using a Qubit 3.0 fluorometer, sized with a Bioanalyzer 2100, and then quantified again using the KAPA Library Quantification kit. Every immunoSEQ 96-well plate was sequenced on a separate single-read 150-cycle Illumina NextSeq 550 flow cell. From the authors' description of their analysis: The immunoSEQ output contained only junctional sequences without quality scores, so filtering could not match that applied to full-length reads. Sequences were annotated with PyIR, a Python wrapper for IgBLAST v1.9, and V/J genes and CDR3 were assigned using IMGT germline references. Any read was removed if the V/J assignment was weak (E-value above 1e-6), the CDR3 was missing, or the read contained stop codons, out-of-frame junctions, or ambiguous translated residues. V3J clonotypes were defined as sequences sharing the same inferred V gene, J gene, and CDR3 amino acid sequence. The percentage overlap between two repertoires was calculated by dividing the number of shared unique clonotypes by the size of the smaller repertoire. Repertoire richness was assessed with RTK rarefaction, the Chao1 estimator, and Recon v2.1 estimates of unobserved clonotypes. Generation probabilities were computed with OLGA for all TCRbeta clonotypes obtained by the gDNA method from several donors. In TCRdb, the immuneACCESS table is reduced to in-frame sequences with V and J assigned. These tables do not hold every clone; where another copy was compared, an unresolved V gene accounts for under half, and the others remain unexplained. That table supplies the V and J calls and clone size; D and trimming were determined from the DNA. This sample comprises 1.5 million to 2.5 million clones, about 94% of them detected only once. The ten largest clones add up to approximately 1% of the sample.

CD8 naive samples consisted of CD45RO-negative cells that were positively selected for CCR7, yielding a CD45RA+CCR7+ population without TemRA cells. Donors were healthy HIV-negative adults with no recently reported acute infections or vaccinations. Every donor was a Caucasian adult living in Nashville, Tennessee, USA. Blood was collected by leukapheresis, and PBMCs were isolated by Ficoll-Histopaque density gradient centrifugation and then cryopreserved in liquid nitrogen vapor phase. Analytical flow cytometry was used to check the purity and quantity of every magnetically sorted T cell population. Genomic DNA was isolated from each sorted fraction and quantified by UV absorbance on a Nanodrop 2000c. About this clone itself: No antigen is known for it. Base qualities are not recorded, but no much larger clone differs from it by a single base.

What was sequenced was naive CD8+ T cells sorted from blood. What this sample's cell subset or site label stands for: CD45RA+CCR7+. The clonotype comes from a young man in good health. This chain is built from TRBV11-2 and TRBJ2-1; TRBD1 is a possible D gene, resting on 6 matching bases. The DNA reads TGTGCCAGCAGCTTAGGGTTGTGGACAGAGTACAATGAGCAGTTCTTC. It codes for CASSLGLWTEYNEQFF.